This entry features one T cell receptor beta chain sequence. The table lists this clonotype with many counts. Its antigen is unknown. Base qualities are not at hand, and no much larger clone is one base apart. The data were taken from a study of breast tumors, draining lymph nodes, adjacent tissues (dated by TCRdb to the mid-2010s). In the study overall: Breast cancer patients provided tumor, adjacent nontumor tissue and axillary lymph nodes, and the study compared the TCR beta repertoires across these three sources. The study was designed to assess the relationships and possible T-cell exchange between tumor, surrounding tissue and draining lymph node repertoires in human breast cancer.

Sequencer: Illumina HiSeq 2000. Multiplex PCR amplification was used to generate the TCR beta chain libraries. The amplified TCR beta chain products were analyzed by high-throughput sequencing. TCRdb trimmed the raw reads at Q25, called clones with MiXCR and kept productive beta chains. Under each unique CDR3 protein, matching rows form one entry showing the most common genes and DNA. Recorded for this sample are about 180,000 distinct CDR3 sequences; 33% of them occurred a single time. The ten largest clonotypes hold 4% to 5.5% of the sample. Here is what the overall study found, with its caveats: The conclusion that tumor T cells originate in lymph nodes was presented as consistent with a hypothesis rather than as directly demonstrated. The data were considered consistent with the idea that most tumor T cells come from the lymph node and then expand in tumor tissue. The similarity between tumor and nontumor tissue repertoires was significantly greater in luminal-like breast cancer than in basal-like breast cancer. Tumor T-cell repertoires showed less diversity than lymph node repertoires and more diversity than nontumor tissue repertoires, and tumor T-cell repertoires showed preferential V and J gene usage.

The lymph node samples were taken from the axillary draining lymph nodes of breast cancer patients. V sheds 10 bases and J sheds 6 bases, leaving 19 bases between their ends. The CDR3, from cysteine to phenylalanine, totals 14 residues. Only the CDR3 region is kept as DNA, spanning 42 bases read in frame from base 1. Input material: axillary lymph node tissue. The TCR originated in a female donor with breast cancer. Some clones in this sample may be carry-over from other donors' samples. The chain is made from TRBV12-3 or TRBV12-4 and TRBJ2-1; the D gene may be TRBD1 or TRBD2, since each aligns over 5 bases. The CDR3 corresponds to CAILARGTGNEQFF. At the DNA level, the sequence is TGTGCCATTTTGGCGAGAGGGACGGGCAATGAGCAGTTCTTC.